The clone carrying this TCR beta chain was detected ten times or more. The CDR3 has 11 amino acids. V was shortened by 1 base and J by 5 bases, with 1 base between the two germline ends. The sample originates from a study of breast tumors, draining lymph nodes, adjacent tissues. A single record per CDR3 protein comes from TCRdb applying MiXCR to the multiplex PCR reads. The sample lists approximately 250,000 distinct CDR3 sequences, around 35% occurring once. Samples came from axillary lymph nodes draining the breast cancer. Sequencing was carried out using axillary lymph node tissue. This sequence joins TRBV12-3 or TRBV12-4 and TRBJ2-3; D remains unclear. The TCR sequence derives from a female donor with breast cancer. Some clones in this sample may be carry-over from other donors' samples. The CDR3 is CASSLEDTQYF. In DNA form, the CDR3 reads TGTGCCAGCAGTTTAGAAGATACGCAGTATTTT.